This T cell receptor (beta chain) was sequenced during a study of long-term antiretroviral therapy in people with HIV (dated 2022 in TCRdb). Broadly, across the study: The earliest samples were collected about a decade before the 2015 WHO recommendation for immediate ART, when ART was typically delayed until CD4 counts fell. No cross-contamination during QIAcube processing was shown when test extractions of a monoclonal T-cell line were performed alongside around 30 polyclonal samples. A retrospective serial study tested whether changes in peripheral blood TRB repertoire composition and diversity were associated with ART initiation and durable HIV suppression. A total of fewer than 250 cryopreserved PBMC samples came from 25 to 35 adults with confirmed HIV infection and were collected serially over a mean of approximately six years (range 1-12). About two fifths of the roughly 30 participants with HIV were female.

V is cut by 1 base and J by 7 bases, and the space between the germline ends is 26 bases. The CDR1 and CDR2 encoded by the germline V gene (reference sequence) are GTSNPN and SVGIG. Including the terminal cysteine and phenylalanine, the CDR3 comprises 18 residues. Only the CDR3 DNA is retained, 54 bases long and in frame from the first base. To be included, a participant needed at least one PBMC sample from before ART initiation plus at least two post-ART samples. Treatment was received in the United States of America by all participants with HIV. Before DNA extraction, cryopreserved samples of roughly 1-10 million PBMC were thawed and washed. At the time of the earliest PBMC sample, participants with HIV were aged between about 23 and 54 years. Per participant, PBMC samples came from 1-4 timepoints prior to ART initiation and 2-8 timepoints following ART initiation, for a median of 7 samples. For every participant, serial HIV viral load, CD4+ T-cell count, ART history and demographic data were obtained. Genomic DNA was extracted from unsorted PBMC with a Qiagen kit on a QIAcube, processed in batches of 12 samples.

What the study reported, not specific to this receptor: HIV repertoires had narrower CDR3 length ranges than controls, and the network structure suggested an antigen-experienced repertoire that shifted only slightly toward naive after ART. No data were available on ART adherence, viral resistance or therapy changes, limiting inferences about post-ART repertoire changes. Unsorted PBMC were profiled instead of sorted CD4+ and CD8+ T cells because pre-ART samples had limited cell numbers. Expanded TRB clones identified before ART initiation dominated the repertoire across all time points, though the dominance fluctuated and decreased in many PLHIV after ART. The samples were dated from about 2003 to 2018, and the ART regimens that were used may be less effective than current ART regimens. Starting ART was linked to a significant rise in TRB diversity, yet even with long-term ART the diversity remained significantly lower than in transplant donor controls. Owing to limited PBMC availability, only the TCR beta chain was sequenced, without alpha chain pairing.

A note on this clone: Its antigen has not been determined. No base quality values were provided; no much bigger clone lies one nucleotide off.

The immunoSEQ hsTCRB v3.0 assay was used at survey level resolution to sequence the TRB variable region. A depth of 40,000-50,000 T-cell genomes per sample was targeted for TRB sequencing. TRB libraries were pooled and sequenced on an Illumina MiSeq using a v3 150-cycle kit. As for the original processing: Repertoire analysis was run in R within a reproducible Nextflow workflow that covered QC, data transformation and analysis. Custom analyses were implemented in LymphoSeq2, an R package for AIRR-Seq data exploration. A few samples yielding fewer than 5000 total TRB sequences were excluded, leaving over 150 analyzed HIV repertoires. Among the roughly 190 retained HIV repertoires, 55 to 60 were collected before ART initiation and roughly 130 were collected after ART initiation. Repertoires were downsampled to 5000 TRB nucleotide sequences, and summary statistics were averaged over 100 downsampling iterations. The analysis kept only TRB sequences whose CDR3 regions were at least seven amino acids long. Diversity was assessed using a clonality score derived from Shannon entropy and using the Gini coefficient. In repertoire networks, the top 5000 CDR3 amino acid sequences were linked whenever an edit distance of one separated two sequences. For TRB CDR3 amino acid sequences, GLIPH2 was used to predict antigen specificity groups and MHC restriction. To flag known associations with CMV, EBV, HIV or tissue antigens, CDR3 amino acid sequences were compared against VDJdb and McPAS-TCR. Pre-ART, post-ART and control groups were compared with Wilcoxon signed-rank tests and Holm-Bonferroni correction. TCRdb provides this immuneACCESS table in a form limited to in-frame rearrangements. Some clones are lacking; in checked studies, under half of them reflect an unresolved V gene, and why the rest are absent is not known. Clone size and the V and J calls come from that table; the DNA yielded D and trimming. Here the sample has 15,000 to 20,000 clones; under 85% occur a single time. 11% of the sample belongs to the ten largest clones.

The chain joins TRBV30 to TRBJ2-1, and the D gene may be TRBD2, 6 bases matching. The sample consisted of unsorted PBMCs, taken 2.3 years after starting antiretroviral therapy. The TCR was taken from a woman aged 40-49 years with HIV. The DNA sequence is as follows: TGTGCCTGGAGTGCCCCCATGGGGGGAGTACGGCGATCGAATGAGCAGTTCTTC. It is translated as CAWSAPMGGVRRSNEQFF.